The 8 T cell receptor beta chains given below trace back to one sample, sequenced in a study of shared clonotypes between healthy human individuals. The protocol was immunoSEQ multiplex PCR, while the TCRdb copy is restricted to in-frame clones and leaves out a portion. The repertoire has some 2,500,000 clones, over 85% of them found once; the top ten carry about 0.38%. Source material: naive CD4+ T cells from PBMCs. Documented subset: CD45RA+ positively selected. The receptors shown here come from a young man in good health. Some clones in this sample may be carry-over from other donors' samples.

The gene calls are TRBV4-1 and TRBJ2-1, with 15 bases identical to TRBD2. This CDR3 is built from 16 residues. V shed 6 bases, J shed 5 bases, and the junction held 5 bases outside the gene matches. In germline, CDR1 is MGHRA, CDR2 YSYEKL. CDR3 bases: TGCGCCAGCAGTCGGACTAGCGGGAGGGTCAACAATGAGCAGTTCTTC. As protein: CASSRTSGRVNNEQFF.

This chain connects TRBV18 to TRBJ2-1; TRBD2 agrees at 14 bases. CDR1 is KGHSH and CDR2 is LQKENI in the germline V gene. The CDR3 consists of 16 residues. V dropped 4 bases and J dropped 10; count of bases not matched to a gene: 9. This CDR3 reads CASSQTGLAGVKEQFF. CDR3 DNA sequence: TGTGCCAGCTCACAAACGGGACTAGCGGGAGTGAAGGAGCAGTTCTTC. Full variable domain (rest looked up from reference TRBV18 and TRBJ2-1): NAGVMQNPRHLVRRRGQEARLRCSPMKGHSHVYWYRQLPEEGLKFMVYLQKENIIDESGMPKERFSAEFPKEGPSILRIQQVVRGDSAAYFCASSQTGLAGVKEQFFGPGTRLTVL.

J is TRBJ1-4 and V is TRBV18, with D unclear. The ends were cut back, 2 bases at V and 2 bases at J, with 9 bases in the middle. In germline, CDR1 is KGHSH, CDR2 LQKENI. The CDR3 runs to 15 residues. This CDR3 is CASSPEGVTNEKLFF. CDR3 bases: TGTGCCAGCTCACCAGAGGGTGTTACTAATGAAAAACTGTTTTTT.

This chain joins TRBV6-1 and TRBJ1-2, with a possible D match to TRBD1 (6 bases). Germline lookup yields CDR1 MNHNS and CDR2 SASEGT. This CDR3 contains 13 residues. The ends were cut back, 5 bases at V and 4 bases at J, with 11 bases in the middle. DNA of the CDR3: TGTGCCAGCAGTCCTAGGGGGATCTATGGCTACACCTTC. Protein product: CASSPRGIYGYTF.

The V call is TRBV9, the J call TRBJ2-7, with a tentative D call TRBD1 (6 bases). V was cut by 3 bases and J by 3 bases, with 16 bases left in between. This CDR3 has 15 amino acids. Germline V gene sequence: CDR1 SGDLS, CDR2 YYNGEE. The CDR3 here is CASSALGGENYEQYF. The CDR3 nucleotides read TGTGCCAGCAGCGCCCTAGGGGGAGAAAACTACGAGCAGTACTTC.

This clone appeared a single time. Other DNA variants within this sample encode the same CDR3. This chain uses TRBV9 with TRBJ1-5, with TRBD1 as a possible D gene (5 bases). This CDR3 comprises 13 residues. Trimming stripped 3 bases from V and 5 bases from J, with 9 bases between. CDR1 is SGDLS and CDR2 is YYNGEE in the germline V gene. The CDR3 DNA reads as TGTGCCAGCAGCGCAACAGGCGATCAGCCCCAGCATTTT. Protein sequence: CASSATGDQPQHF.

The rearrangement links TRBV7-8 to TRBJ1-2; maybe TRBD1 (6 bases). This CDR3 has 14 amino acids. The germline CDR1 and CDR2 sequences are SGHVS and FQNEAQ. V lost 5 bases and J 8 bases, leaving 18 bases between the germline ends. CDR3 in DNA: TGTGCCAGCAGCAGAACAACAGGGAAAGAGGGCTACACCTTC. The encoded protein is CASSRTTGKEGYTF.

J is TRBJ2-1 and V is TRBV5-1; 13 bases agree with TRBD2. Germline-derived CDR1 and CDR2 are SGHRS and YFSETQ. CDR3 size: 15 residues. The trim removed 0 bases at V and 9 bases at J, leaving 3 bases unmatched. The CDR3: CASSLATSGRGEQFF. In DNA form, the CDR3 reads TGCGCCAGCAGCTTGGCTACTAGCGGGAGGGGTGAGCAGTTCTTC.